What follows are 15 T cell receptor beta chains derived from one specimen sequenced in a study of T-cell memory formation after mild COVID-19. One entry per CDR3 protein results from TCRdb running MiXCR on the 5' RACE reads. The sample holds around 300,000 distinct CDR3 sequences, roughly 18% seen once. Specimen: PBMCs or a T cell subset sorted from them (not recorded which). These receptors all come from a man younger than 30 who had mild COVID-19 (a few samples of this study predate the infection). Cell type and time point are not known.

The chain uses TRBV30 and TRBJ1-3, with no clear D. CDR1 and CDR2 from the germline V gene are GTSNPN and SVGIG (reference sequence). The CDR3 sequence is 14 residues long. The ends were cut back, 8 bases at V and 0 bases at J, with 14 bases in the middle. CDR3 sequence reads: CAAWGVGSGNTIYF. For the CDR3, the DNA is TGTGCCGCATGGGGAGTGGGCTCTGGAAACACCATATATTTT.

This chain connects TRBV3-1 to TRBJ2-7, with D possibly being TRBD2 (6 bases). CDR3 length: 14 residues. Between the trimmed V and J ends, which lost 1 base and 6 bases, there was a span of 13 bases. CDR1 is LGHDT and CDR2 is YNNKEL in the germline V gene (reference sequence). The CDR3 sequence: CASSQGMRAGEQYV. CDR3 nucleotide sequence: TGTGCCAGCAGCCAAGGGATGCGAGCGGGCGAGCAGTACGTC.

This clonotype was counted between two and nine times. J is TRBJ2-3 and V is TRBV4-3; no reliable D call. Germline V gene data show CDR1 as LGHNA and CDR2 as YSLEER. CDR3 length: 13 amino acids. With 4 bases removed from V and 2 bases from J, the gap between germline ends came to 7 bases. The CDR3 region has the DNA TGCGCCAGCAGCCGAGAGTTCACAGATACGCAGTATTTT. This translates into CASSREFTDTQYF.

V gene TRBV11-2 combines with J gene TRBJ2-4; D gene unclear. The CDR3 runs to 15 residues. V was clipped by 1 base and J by 1 base, with 8 bases between them. CDR1 SGHAT and CDR2 FQNNGV come from the germline V gene. CDR3 sequence reads: CASSLGSSAKNIQYF. In DNA, the CDR3 is TGTGCCAGCAGCTTAGGGTCAAGCGCCAAAAACATTCAGTACTTC.

V usage is TRBV9 and J usage is TRBJ2-1; TRBD2 matches at 8 bases. Per germline, CDR1 SGDLS and CDR2 YYNGEE. Losses at the gene ends were 4 bases for V and 4 bases for J; bases not matched to a gene: 16. This CDR3 is 18 amino acids long. CDR3: CASSPIAGTPMGYNEQFF. CDR3 nucleotides: TGTGCCAGCAGCCCGATAGCGGGGACCCCAATGGGGTACAATGAGCAGTTCTTC.

This clonotype has a count of ten or more. The chain employs TRBV4-1 and TRBJ1-2; D gene ambiguous. The germline CDR1 and CDR2 sequences are MGHRA and YSYEKL. The CDR3 is made up of 14 amino acids. V was pared by 4 bases and J by 3 bases, with 12 bases between. Here the CDR3 DNA reads TGCGCCAGCAGCCCCGCAGCCCTGGACTATGGCTACACCTTC. This gives the protein CASSPAALDYGYTF.

This chain links TRBV9 with TRBJ2-1; 12 nucleotides agree with TRBD2. CDR3 length: 17 residues. Germline V CDR1 and CDR2: SGDLS, YYNGEE. V shed 0 bases, J shed 5 bases, and the junction held 6 bases outside the gene matches. The CDR3 loop reads CASSVELAGGTDNEQFF. CDR3 in DNA: TGTGCCAGCAGCGTAGAACTAGCGGGAGGAACCGACAATGAGCAGTTCTTC. Variable domain in full (rest from reference TRBV9 and TRBJ2-1): DSGVTQTPKHLITATGQRVTLRCSPRSGDLSVYWYQQSLDQGLQFLIQYYNGEERAKGNILERFSAQQFPDLHSELNLSSLELGDSALYFCASSVELAGGTDNEQFFGPGTRLTVL.

This sequence joins TRBV28 and TRBJ1-5; D not resolved. The CDR3 is made up of 12 amino acids. The germline V gene has CDR1 MDHEN and CDR2 SYDVKM. V lost 6 bases and J lost 10, with 13 bases in between. Here the CDR3 reads CASSLNNFPQHF. CDR3 in DNA: TGTGCCAGCAGCCTAAACAATTTTCCCCAGCATTTT.

The chain couples TRBV6-5 to TRBJ2-2, with 8 bases fitting TRBD2. J lost 9 bases, V lost 6 bases, and 6 bases had no gene match. CDR1 is MNHEY and CDR2 is SVGAGI in the germline V gene. The CDR3 has 13 residues. CDR3 residues: CASSPQRGRELFF. The CDR3, as DNA: TGTGCCAGCAGCCCGCAGCGGGGGCGGGAGCTGTTTTTT.

This clonotype was counted at least ten times. The chain recombines TRBV5-1 with TRBJ1-2; D is perhaps TRBD1 (5 bases). With 4 bases removed from V and 2 bases from J, the gap between germline ends came to 15 bases. The germline V gene has CDR1 SGHRS and CDR2 YFSETQ. The CDR3 runs to 15 residues. CDR3 sequence (DNA): TGCGCCAGCAGCCCGGGCGCCGCAGGGAACTATGGCTACACCTTC. It is translated as CASSPGAAGNYGYTF.

Only a few counts were recorded for this clonotype. V is TRBV28 and J is TRBJ2-6, with 13 bases aligning to TRBD2. There are 20 residues in the CDR3. Losses at the gene ends were 6 bases for V and 0 bases for J; bases not matched to a gene: 11. Germline V gene data show CDR1 as MDHEN and CDR2 as SYDVKM. This CDR3 is CASSKALGLAGISGANVLTF. The CDR3 region has the DNA TGTGCCAGCAGCAAAGCCTTGGGACTAGCGGGGATCTCTGGGGCCAACGTCCTGACTTTC.

V and J are TRBV7-2 and TRBJ1-1; D is perhaps TRBD1 (5 bases). This CDR3 comprises 12 residues. Trimming pared 4 bases from V and 11 bases from J, leaving 14 bases between. From germline, CDR1 is SGHTA and CDR2 FQGNSA. CDR3 coding DNA: TGTGCCAGCAGCTCAAGGCAGGGTTCGGCTTTCTTT. This gives the protein CASSSRQGSAFF.

This clonotype was observed a few times. The genes are TRBV12-3 or TRBV12-4 and TRBJ2-2; 9 bases align to TRBD2. The ends lost 7 bases at V and 2 bases at J; junction bases unmatched: 14. The CDR3 is made up of 18 amino acids. CDR3 sequence (DNA): TGTGCCAGCAAACACCCTCGCGGGCTAGCGGGAAACACCGGGGAGCTGTTTTTT. Amino acids: CASKHPRGLAGNTGELFF.

This clonotype was counted a few times. V and J are TRBV7-9 and TRBJ2-5, with 7 bases identical to TRBD2. This CDR3 is 14 amino acids long. Germline assignment: CDR1 SEHNR and CDR2 FQNEAQ (reference sequence). V gave up 2 bases and J gave up 2 bases; unmatched junction bases: 2. The CDR3 region is CASSLRAGQETQYF. CDR3 nucleotide sequence: TGTGCCAGCAGCTTACGAGCGGGGCAAGAGACCCAGTACTTC.

This clonotype was seen many times. The rearrangement joins TRBV5-1 to TRBJ2-7, with a possible D match to TRBD2 (5 bases). The germline gives CDR1 SGHRS, CDR2 YFSETQ. This CDR3 comprises 14 residues. V shed 4 bases and J shed 3 bases, with 14 bases lying between them. CDR3 sequence reads: CASSARAGDYEQYV. In nucleotides, the CDR3 is TGCGCCAGCAGCGCCAGAGCCGGGGACTACGAGCAGTACGTC.